The 12 T cell receptor beta chains presented below share a single source sample, sequenced in a study of cytomegalovirus exposure and HLA in healthy donors. The method was immunoSEQ multiplex PCR; TCRdb's version includes in-frame clones alone and lacks a portion of them. This sample carries 150,000 or so clones, 84% of them seen once, and the ten largest clones take roughly 10%. Sequenced sample: PBMCs. The receptors stem from a man between 25 and 39 years old in good health and CMV-seropositive.

The rearrangement joins TRBV2 to TRBJ2-7; 7 bases are a match to TRBD1. The germline gives CDR1 SNHLY, CDR2 FYNNEI. V lost 7 bases to trimming and J lost 3 bases; unmatched junction nucleotides: 6. The CDR3 covers 13 residues. CDR3 DNA sequence: TGTGCCAGCATCCACAGGGGTCGCTACGAGCAGTACTTC. Translated, it gives CASIHRGRYEQYF.

The V and J genes are TRBV4-1 and TRBJ1-1, with 8 positions matching TRBD1. Trimming removed 0 bases from V and 5 bases from J; junction bases left unmatched: 8. Germline V CDR1 and CDR2: MGHRA, YSYEKL. This CDR3 contains 16 residues. Here the CDR3 DNA reads TGCGCCAGCAGCCAAGAGAAAAGACAGGGGTGGACTGAAGCTTTCTTT. Encoded protein: CASSQEKRQGWTEAFF.

The J gene is TRBJ2-7, the V gene TRBV28; 9 bases align to TRBD1. The CDR3 spans 14 residues. V lost 3 bases to trimming and J lost 9 bases; unmatched junction nucleotides: 9. CDR1 and CDR2 from the germline V gene are MDHEN and SYDVKM. The DNA of the CDR3 is TGTGCCAGCAGTTTGGGGGCGGGACAGGGAACGCAGTACTTC. Its translation: CASSLGAGQGTQYF.

This chain joins TRBV7-9 and TRBJ1-2; the D is unclear. This CDR3 region has 12 residues. CDR1 SEHNR and CDR2 FQNEAQ come from the germline V gene (reference sequence). V was clipped by 6 bases and J by 2 bases, with 7 bases between them. The DNA for the CDR3 is TGTGCCAGCAGACCCACAAACTATGGCTACACCTTC. It yields the protein CASRPTNYGYTF.

CDR3 bases: TGTGCCAGCAGCTCCCAGGTCAGGGCTGACAATGAGCAGTTCTTC. It encodes CASSSQVRADNEQFF. The gene calls are TRBV7-2 and TRBJ2-1; D is possibly TRBD1 (5 bases). This CDR3 is 15 amino acids long. V was cut by 4 bases and J by 5 bases, with 15 bases left in between. Per the germline V gene, CDR1 is SGHTA and CDR2 is FQGNSA.

The rearrangement joins TRBV4-2 to TRBJ2-3; 7 bases are a match to TRBD1. This CDR3 comprises 16 residues. V shed 3 bases, J shed 1 base, and the junction held 7 bases outside the gene matches. Germline V lookup: CDR1 LGHNA, CDR2 YNFKEQ. CDR3 nucleotides: TGTGCCAGCAGCCAGGACGGACAGGTGGGCACAGATACGCAGTATTTT. This sequence encodes CASSQDGQVGTDTQYF.

This sequence joins TRBV2 and TRBJ2-7; tentatively, D is TRBD1 (5 bases). CDR1 and CDR2 (germline): SNHLY, FYNNEI. The CDR3 sequence is 12 residues long. V lost 5 bases, J lost 3 bases, and 8 bases lay in between. CDR3 sequence (DNA): TGTGCCAGCAGTTTAGGACACTACGAGCAGTACTTC. Translated: CASSLGHYEQYF.

The rearrangement links TRBV27 to TRBJ2-5; 12 positions match TRBD2. This CDR3 contains 16 residues. Per the germline V gene, CDR1 is MNHEY and CDR2 is SMNVEV (reference sequence). With 5 bases clipped from V and 1 base from J, the junction kept 5 bases outside the gene matches. The CDR3 nucleotides read TGTGCCAGCAGTAGGGGACTAGCGGGCCGCCAAGAGACCCAGTACTTC. It specifies CASSRGLAGRQETQYF.

This clone has a handful of counts. The V and J genes are TRBV19 and TRBJ2-7; D call uncertain. The V gene's germline CDR1 is LNHDA and CDR2 SQIVND (reference sequence). V lost 6 bases, J lost 7 bases, and 10 bases lay in between. CDR3 size: 11 residues. CDR3 sequence (DNA): TGTGCCAGTAGCGGTGCCGAAGAGCAGTACTTC. Protein product: CASSGAEEQYF. Looking up the rest from reference TRBV19 and TRBJ2-7 gives the full variable domain: DGGITQSPKYLFRKEGQNVTLSCEQNLNHDAMYWYRQDPGQGLRLIYYSQIVNDFQKGDIAEGYSVSREKKESFPLTVTSAQKNPTAFYLCASSGAEEQYFGPGTRLTVT.

This clone was observed a few times. The CDR3 is CASSPEGTSTDTQYF. DNA of the CDR3: TGTGCCAGCAGCCCGGAGGGTACTAGCACAGATACGCAGTATTTT. This chain connects TRBV2 to TRBJ2-3, with D perhaps matching TRBD2 (6 bases). The CDR3 runs to 15 residues. CDR1 SNHLY and CDR2 FYNNEI come from the germline V gene. V was pared by 6 bases and J by 0 bases, with 13 bases between.

V gene TRBV7-3 combines with J gene TRBJ2-3; the match to TRBD1 covers 8 bases. Trimming took 4 bases from V and 2 from J; bases not matched to a gene: 8. Germline V gene lookup returns CDR1 SGHTA and CDR2 FQGTGA. The CDR3 is made up of 16 amino acids. The CDR3 nucleotides are TGTGCCAGCAGCTGGACAGGGATTGGGGTCACAGATACGCAGTATTTT. Its translation: CASSWTGIGVTDTQYF.

The V and J genes are TRBV6-1 and TRBJ2-7; possibly TRBD2 for D (5 bases). CDR1 MNHNS and CDR2 SASEGT come from the germline V gene. V dropped 7 bases and J dropped 3 bases, with 16 bases sitting between them. The CDR3 totals 14 residues. In nucleotides, the CDR3 is TGTGCCAGCACGATTAAAGCGGTAGGCTACGAGCAGTACTTC. Translating it yields CASTIKAVGYEQYF.